This T cell receptor beta chain was found in a study of Ad26.COV2.S vaccination and SARS-CoV-2 variants (dated by TCRdb to the early 2020s). For context, the study as a whole: Donors in the vaccine arm were drawn from COV1001, a multicentre, randomized, double-blind, placebo-controlled phase I-IIa trial testing Ad26.COV2.S in healthy adults. Ad26.COV2.S was administered intramuscularly at 5 x 10^10 or 1 x 10^11 viral particles, either as a single shot or as two shots given 56 days apart. TCRbeta repertoire sequencing served as the tool for gauging how specific and how broad the SARS-CoV-2-reactive T cell receptors were following Ad26.COV2.S vaccination. The TCR-sequenced set comprised about 30 samples: roughly 19 Ad26.COV2.S vaccine recipients, 5 placebo recipients and 8 SARS-CoV-2 convalescent individuals. Trial participants were randomized into five groups of five, in which low-dose or high-dose Ad26.COV2.S was given once or twice, or placebo was given on both occasions. Investigators did not know the trial group allocation while performing experiments and assessing outcomes. Here is what the overall study found, with its caveats: Non-spike TCR breadth was comparable between vaccine and placebo recipients, consistent with the vaccine containing only spike. After vaccination, spike-specific CD8+ and CD4+ T cell responses were reported to show substantial breadth. The study was not powered for comparison of responses between vaccine doses or regimens. Compared with placebo recipients, Ad26.COV2.S recipients showed higher spike-specific TCR breadth (P = 0.0014). According to the authors, total T cell responses may have been underestimated by the TCR breadth and depth analyses.

Notes on this clone: It lacks a known antigen. Per-base quality was not reported, and no clone a single base away is much larger than it.

Relative to germline, V is 2 bases shorter and J is 4 bases shorter, with 11 bases between their ends. Including cysteine and phenylalanine, the CDR3 has 14 amino acids. The CDR3 DNA has 42 bases and is translated from base 1. CDR1 and CDR2 are drawn from the germline V gene (reference sequence): MNHEY, SMNVEV. The sample's treatment or condition label, decoded: about 20 received Ad26.COV2.S at low or high dose, single or two shots; 5 received placebo; per-sample allocation not given. For vaccine and placebo recipients, repertoires were sequenced using samples collected on day 63 after the first injection. Cohort 1b enrolled about two dozen adults aged 18-55 years at a single site in Boston, USA, between 29 July and 7 August 2020. Ad26.COV2.S was a replication-incompetent adenovirus type 26 vector expressing a prefusion-stabilized SARS-CoV-2 spike protein from the original Wuhan strain. TCRbeta CDR3 regions were sequenced with the immunoSEQ Assay. After extraction, genomic DNA underwent amplification by bias-controlled multiplex PCR, followed by high-throughput sequencing. The source study handled its data this way. To quantify the absolute abundance of every unique TCRbeta CDR3 region, sequences were collapsed and filtered. T cell fraction was estimated by normalizing TCRbeta template counts to usable DNA, which was measured by amplifying reference genes present in all nucleated cells. Repertoire TCRs were annotated as SARS-CoV-2-specific when V gene, CDR3 amino acid sequence and J gene were exactly matched to a known reactive TCR set. MIRA supplied the reference SARS-CoV-2 TCR set, which was filtered for enrichment in COVID-19-positive ImmuneCODE repertoires so that public or cross-reactive TCRs were removed. Based on the MIRA antigens, annotated TCRs were further analysed at the level of specific ORF or position within ORF. Depth was the summed frequency of annotated unique rearrangements, while breadth was defined as annotated unique rearrangements over total unique productive rearrangements. Two-sided Wilcoxon rank-sum tests were used to compare TCR breadth between groups. Sourced from immuneACCESS, this table was stored by TCRdb with only in-frame sequences that have V and J called. A share of the clones is absent; for the studies checked, an unresolved V gene accounts for under half, and the remainder has no known explanation. V and J calls and clone size are as listed in that table; D and trimming were resolved from the DNA. For this sample there are roughly 380,000 clones; roughly 90% appear just once. Clones ranked in the top ten supply 3.6% of the sample.

Sequencing was performed on peripheral blood, taken in a trial of Ad26.COV2.S vaccine versus placebo. The V gene is TRBV27 and the J gene is TRBJ1-2, with an unclear D gene assignment. This sequence was found in a person aged 18 to 65 who received the Ad26.COV2.S COVID-19 vaccine or a placebo. The CDR3 region reads CASSLGLPGYGYTF. The sequenced DNA is TGTGCCAGCAGTTTAGGACTCCCTGGCTATGGCTACACCTTC.